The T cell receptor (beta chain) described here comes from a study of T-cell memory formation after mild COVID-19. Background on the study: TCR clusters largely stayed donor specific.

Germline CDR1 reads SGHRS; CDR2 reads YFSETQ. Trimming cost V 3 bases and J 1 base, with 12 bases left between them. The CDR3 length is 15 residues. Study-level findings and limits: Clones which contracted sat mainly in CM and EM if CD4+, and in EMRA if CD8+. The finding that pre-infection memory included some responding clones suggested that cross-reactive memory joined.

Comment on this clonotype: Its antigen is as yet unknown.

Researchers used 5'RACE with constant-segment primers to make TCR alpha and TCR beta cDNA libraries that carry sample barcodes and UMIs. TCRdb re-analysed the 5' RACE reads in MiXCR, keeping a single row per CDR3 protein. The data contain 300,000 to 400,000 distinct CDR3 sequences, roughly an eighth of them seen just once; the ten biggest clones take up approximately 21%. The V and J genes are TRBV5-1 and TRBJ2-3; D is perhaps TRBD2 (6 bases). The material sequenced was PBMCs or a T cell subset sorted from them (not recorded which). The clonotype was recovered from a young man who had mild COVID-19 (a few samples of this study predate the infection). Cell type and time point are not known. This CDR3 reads CASSSGGARTDTQYF. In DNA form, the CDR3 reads TGCGCCAGCAGCTCTGGAGGGGCTCGCACAGATACGCAGTATTTT.